One sample yielded the 21 T cell receptor beta chains listed below, sequenced in a study of cytomegalovirus exposure and HLA in healthy donors listed by TCRdb under 2017. The library was prepared using the immunoSEQ multiplex PCR assay. A mixture of 60 forward primers for TCR Vbeta segments and 13 reverse primers for TCR Jbeta segments was used in the multiplex PCR. TCRdb retrieved this table from immuneACCESS and kept in-frame rearrangements only. Not all clones are present; in checked studies, unresolved V genes account for under half, and no reason is known for the remainder. Within this sample are 110,000 to 150,000 clones, with about 76% of them counted one time only. The ten largest clones represent approximately 4% of the sample. Sequenced input: PBMCs. The receptors derive from a male donor in good health and CMV-seronegative.

This clone was picked up one time. The chain joins TRBV5-4 to TRBJ2-7; no clear D. This CDR3 region has 14 residues. V lost 0 bases, J lost 2 bases, and 9 bases lay in between. The germline gives CDR1 SGHNT, CDR2 YYREEE (reference sequence). Written as DNA, the CDR3 is TGTGCCAGCAGCTTGGATCCTAAAACCTACGAGCAGTACTTC. Translating it yields CASSLDPKTYEQYF.

V and J are TRBV7-2 and TRBJ2-2, with D possibly being TRBD2 (6 bases). The V gene's germline CDR1 is SGHTA and CDR2 FQGNSA. This CDR3 has 17 amino acids. The V end was cut by 2 bases, the J end by 4 bases, with 17 bases between. The CDR3 DNA follows: TGTGCCAGCAGCTTAAAATCGCTAGCGATTGGCACCGGGGAGCTGTTTTTT. Protein: CASSLKSLAIGTGELFF.

The table lists this clone with a few counts. This sequence joins TRBV5-5 and TRBJ1-2; D perhaps matches TRBD1 (6 bases). Trimming took 0 bases from V and 6 from J, leaving 9 bases between them. This CDR3 has 13 residues. Germline V gene sequence: CDR1 SGHKS, CDR2 YYEKEE (reference sequence). The CDR3 coding sequence is TGTGCCAGCAGCTTGGGGACAGACAATGGCTACACCTTC. Amino acids: CASSLGTDNGYTF.

The chain employs TRBV23-1 and TRBJ1-3; possible D gene TRBD1, 5 bases. TRBV23-1 is an ORF; its function is uncertain. Between the trimmed V and J ends, which lost 2 bases and 4 bases, there was a span of 21 bases. There are 18 residues in the CDR3. CDR3 region: CASSQPPGGTLIGNTIYF. The CDR3, as DNA: TGCGCCAGCAGTCAACCTCCGGGGGGGACGTTGATCGGAAACACCATATATTTT.

Written as DNA, the CDR3 is TGCGCCAGCAGCCCCTCGGCAATAGCGGGAGGCGGGAATGAGCAGTTCTTC. Amino acid sequence: CASSPSAIAGGGNEQFF. The chain links TRBV5-1 to TRBJ2-1; TRBD2 matches 10 bases. Germline trimming cut 4 bases from V and 7 bases from J; bases unmatched to any gene: 14. The CDR3 sequence is 17 residues long. The germline V gene encodes CDR1 SGHRS and CDR2 YFSETQ.

The V call is TRBV6-1, the J call TRBJ1-1, with D possibly being TRBD1 (6 bases). CDR1 MNHNS and CDR2 SASEGT come from the germline V gene. With 3 bases removed from V and 6 bases from J, the gap between germline ends came to 11 bases. CDR3 length: 13 amino acids. The CDR3 loop is CASSDRGGSEAFF. The CDR3 nucleotides read TGTGCCAGCAGTGACAGAGGGGGATCTGAAGCTTTCTTT.

This clone was detected a few times. This chain connects TRBV28 to TRBJ1-3; D possibly corresponds to TRBD1 (6 bases). The CDR3 totals 16 residues. Germline V lookup: CDR1 MDHEN, CDR2 SYDVKM. V lost 5 bases and J 1 base, leaving 15 bases between the germline ends. The CDR3 region is CASSLPWGRSGNTIYF. CDR3 nucleotide sequence: TGTGCCAGCAGTCTCCCGTGGGGGCGTTCTGGAAACACCATATATTTT.

The chain carries TRBV28 and TRBJ2-7; D possibly corresponds to TRBD1 (6 bases). The V and J ends lost 4 bases and 4 bases respectively, with 14 bases between them. CDR3 size: 14 residues. CDR1 and CDR2 (germline): MDHEN, SYDVKM. The CDR3 here is CASSYPTGSYEQYF. CDR3 in DNA: TGTGCCAGCAGTTACCCAACAGGGTCTTACGAGCAGTACTTC.

The J gene is TRBJ2-3, the V gene TRBV5-1; the D gene is possibly TRBD2 (6 bases). CDR1 SGHRS and CDR2 YFSETQ come from the germline V gene. The V gene lost 1 base and the J gene lost 0 bases, with 9 bases spanning the gap. The CDR3 runs to 15 residues. CDR3 in amino acids: CASSLQRASTDTQYF. The CDR3 DNA reads as TGCGCCAGCAGCTTGCAGCGGGCGAGCACAGATACGCAGTATTTT.

The chain carries TRBV12-5 and TRBJ2-4; possibly TRBD2 for D (5 bases). Germline V gives CDR1 LGHNT, CDR2 FRNRAP. This CDR3 has 13 residues. The ends were cut back, 6 bases at V and 0 bases at J, with 6 bases in the middle. CDR3 sequence reads: CASGREAKNIQYF. The CDR3 DNA reads as TGTGCTAGTGGGAGGGAAGCCAAAAACATTCAGTACTTC.

The V gene is TRBV7-9, the J gene TRBJ2-5, with 8 positions matching TRBD1. The closer fit of TRBJ2-7 to the DNA end suggests the J call may be wrong. The CDR3 runs 15 residues. CDR1 is SEHNR, CDR2 FQNEAQ, per germline (reference sequence). CDR3 nucleotide sequence: TGTGCCAGCAGCTCCAGTCTCGACAGGGGCTACGAGCAGTACTTC. This sequence encodes CASSSSLDRGYEQYF.

This rearrangement joins TRBV6-5 to TRBJ2-1, with 7 bases lining up with TRBD1. This CDR3 has 14 residues. V shed 2 bases and J 4 bases; nucleotides not matched to a gene: 2. In germline, CDR1 is MNHEY, CDR2 SVGAGI. CDR3 in DNA: TGTGCCAGCAGTTACGGACAGGCATACAATGAGCAGTTCTTC. This sequence encodes CASSYGQAYNEQFF.

The J gene is TRBJ2-4, the V gene TRBV19; 9 bases map to TRBD1. The CDR3 has 16 residues. The trim removed 6 bases at V and 9 bases at J, leaving 15 bases unmatched. The germline gives CDR1 LNHDA, CDR2 SQIVND (reference sequence). The CDR3 DNA sequence: TGTGCCAGTAGCCCAGGACAGGGGTTACGCCTTGGCATTCAGTACTTC. Protein product: CASSPGQGLRLGIQYF.

J is TRBJ1-2 and V is TRBV9; D call uncertain. CDR3 length: 15 residues. Trimming shortened V by 0 bases and J by 5 bases, and 14 bases separated the two germline ends. CDR1 SGDLS and CDR2 YYNGEE come from the germline V gene. The CDR3 DNA is TGTGCCAGCAGCGTAGTCGAGCGGGCGGGATATGGCTACACCTTC. As protein: CASSVVERAGYGYTF.

This sequence joins TRBV25-1 and TRBJ2-3; possibly TRBD1 for D (7 bases). The CDR3 length is 16 residues. Germline assignment: CDR1 MGHDK and CDR2 SYGVNS. V lost 5 bases, J lost 5 bases, and 20 bases lay in between. CDR3 sequence reads: CASSRQGGASLDTQYF. CDR3 nucleotides: TGTGCCAGCAGTCGACAGGGAGGAGCTAGCTTAGATACGCAGTATTTT.

This clone appeared a few times. The genes are TRBV11-2 and TRBJ2-1, with D hard to call. CDR1 and CDR2 from the germline V gene are SGHAT and FQNNGV. V was cut by 5 bases and J by 8 bases, with 13 bases left in between. CDR3 length: 13 residues. The CDR3 spells CASSPDMLDEQFF. CDR3 coding DNA: TGTGCCAGCAGCCCAGACATGTTGGATGAGCAGTTCTTC. The entire variable domain, with the rest obtained from reference TRBV11-2 and TRBJ2-1, is as follows: EAGVAQSPRYKIIEKRQSVAFWCNPISGHATLYWYQQILGQGPKLLIQFQNNGVVDDSQLPKDRFSAERLKGVDSTLKIQPAKLEDSAVYLCASSPDMLDEQFFGPGTRLTVL.

The V and J genes are TRBV4-1 and TRBJ1-6; possible D gene TRBD1, 5 bases. Trimming removed 0 bases at V and 10 bases at J, with 13 bases between. The CDR3 is 15 residues long. Germline values: CDR1 MGHRA, CDR2 YSYEKL. The CDR3: CASSQDSGKGSPLHF. The CDR3 DNA reads as TGCGCCAGCAGCCAAGATTCAGGGAAGGGATCACCCCTCCACTTT.

This clone was seen once. V usage is TRBV7-2 and J usage is TRBJ2-1; TRBD2 matches at 12 bases. The CDR3 sequence is 16 residues long. Trimming at V came to 3 bases and at J to 8 bases, leaving 8 bases not matched to a gene. Germline values: CDR1 SGHTA, CDR2 FQGNSA. The CDR3 spells CASSFGLAGLIDEQFF. CDR3 sequence (DNA): TGTGCCAGCAGCTTTGGACTAGCGGGGCTCATCGATGAGCAGTTCTTC.

The chain carries TRBV5-4 and TRBJ1-2; D is uncertain. This CDR3 comprises 13 residues. The germline V gene has CDR1 SGHNT and CDR2 YYREEE (reference sequence). Trimming stripped 2 bases from V and 2 bases from J, with 7 bases between. The CDR3 here is CASSLMGNYGYTF. The CDR3 DNA reads TGTGCCAGCAGCTTAATGGGCAACTATGGCTACACCTTC.

V gene TRBV4-3 combines with J gene TRBJ1-5, with 7 bases matching TRBD1. CDR1 and CDR2 (germline): LGHNA, YSLEER. The CDR3 is 14 residues long. The V gene end was trimmed by 4 bases and the J gene end by 2 bases; junction bases not matched to a gene: 2. CDR3 DNA: TGCGCCAGCAGCCTAACAGGGGGCAATCAGCCCCAGCATTTT. It specifies CASSLTGGNQPQHF.

CDR3 sequence: CASSEWGGATQPQHF. The CDR3 nucleotides read TGTGCCAGCAGTGAATGGGGGGGCGCAACTCAGCCCCAGCATTTT. The gene calls are TRBV6-1 and TRBJ1-5, with a possible D match to TRBD1 (6 bases). CDR1 is MNHNS, CDR2 SASEGT, per germline. The CDR3 covers 15 residues. V gave up 2 bases and J gave up 6 bases, with 14 bases separating them.